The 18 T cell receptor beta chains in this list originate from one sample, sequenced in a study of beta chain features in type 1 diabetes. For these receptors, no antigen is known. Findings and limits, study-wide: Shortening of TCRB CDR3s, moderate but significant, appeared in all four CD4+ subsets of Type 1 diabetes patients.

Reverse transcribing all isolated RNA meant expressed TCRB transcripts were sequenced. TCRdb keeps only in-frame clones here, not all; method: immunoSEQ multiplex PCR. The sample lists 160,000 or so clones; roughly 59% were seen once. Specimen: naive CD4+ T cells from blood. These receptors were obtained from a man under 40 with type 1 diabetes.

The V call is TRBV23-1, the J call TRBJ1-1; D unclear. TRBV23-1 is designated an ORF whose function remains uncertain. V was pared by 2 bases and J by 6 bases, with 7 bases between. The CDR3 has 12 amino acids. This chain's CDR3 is CASSQERPEAFF. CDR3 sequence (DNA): TGCGCCAGCAGTCAAGAAAGACCTGAAGCTTTCTTT.

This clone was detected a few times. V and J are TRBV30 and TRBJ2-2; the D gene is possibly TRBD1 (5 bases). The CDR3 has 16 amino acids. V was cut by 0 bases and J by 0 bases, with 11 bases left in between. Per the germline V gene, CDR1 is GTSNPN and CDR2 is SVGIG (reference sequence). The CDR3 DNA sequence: TGTGCCTGGAGTGTATTCCGGACAACGAACACCGGGGAGCTGTTTTTT. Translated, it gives CAWSVFRTTNTGELFF.

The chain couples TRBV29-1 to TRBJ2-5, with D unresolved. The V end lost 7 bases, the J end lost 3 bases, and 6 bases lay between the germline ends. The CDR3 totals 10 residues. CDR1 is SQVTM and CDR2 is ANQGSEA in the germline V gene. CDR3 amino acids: CSGRKETQYF. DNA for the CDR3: TGCAGCGGCCGAAAAGAGACCCAGTACTTC.

The CDR3 DNA follows: TGTGCCAGCAGCTTAGCTAGCGGGGATTACGAGCAGTACTTC. Encoded protein: CASSLASGDYEQYF. This chain uses TRBV7-9 with TRBJ2-7; 8 positions match TRBD2. Trimming took 0 bases from V and 4 from J; bases not matched to a gene: 2. Per germline, CDR1 SEHNR and CDR2 FQNEAQ (reference sequence). This CDR3 contains 14 residues.

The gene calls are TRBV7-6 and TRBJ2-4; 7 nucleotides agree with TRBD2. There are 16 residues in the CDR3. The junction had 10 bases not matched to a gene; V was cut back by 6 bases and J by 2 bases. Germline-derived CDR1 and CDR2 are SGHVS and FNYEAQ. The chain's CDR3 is CASSPGTGRTKNIQYF. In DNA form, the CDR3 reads TGTGCCAGCAGTCCCGGGACCGGGAGGACCAAAAACATTCAGTACTTC. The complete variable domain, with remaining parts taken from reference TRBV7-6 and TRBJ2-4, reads GAGVSQSPRYKVTKRGQDVALRCDPISGHVSLYWYRQALGQGPEFLTYFNYEAQQDKSGLPNDRFSAERPEGSISTLTIQRTEQRDSAMYRCASSPGTGRTKNIQYFGAGTRLSVL.

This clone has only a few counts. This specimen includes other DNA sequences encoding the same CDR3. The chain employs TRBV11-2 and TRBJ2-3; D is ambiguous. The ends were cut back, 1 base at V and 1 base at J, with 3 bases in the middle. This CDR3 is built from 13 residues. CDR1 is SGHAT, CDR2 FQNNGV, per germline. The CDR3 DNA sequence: TGTGCCAGCAGCTTAGGGGGCACAGATACGCAGTATTTT. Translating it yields CASSLGGTDTQYF.

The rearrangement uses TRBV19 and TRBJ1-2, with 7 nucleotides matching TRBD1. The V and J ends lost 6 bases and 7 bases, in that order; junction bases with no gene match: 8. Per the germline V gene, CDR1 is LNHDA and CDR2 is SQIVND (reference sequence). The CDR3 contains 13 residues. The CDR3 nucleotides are TGTGCCAGTAGCGCGGGACAGTTACTTGGCTACACCTTC. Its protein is CASSAGQLLGYTF.

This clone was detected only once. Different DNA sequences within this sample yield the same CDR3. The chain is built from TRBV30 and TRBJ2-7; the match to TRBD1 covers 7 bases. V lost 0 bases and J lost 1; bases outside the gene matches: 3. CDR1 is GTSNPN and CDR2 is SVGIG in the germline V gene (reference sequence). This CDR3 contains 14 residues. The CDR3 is CAWSVRQGSYEQYF. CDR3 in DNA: TGTGCCTGGAGTGTTCGACAGGGTTCCTACGAGCAGTACTTC.

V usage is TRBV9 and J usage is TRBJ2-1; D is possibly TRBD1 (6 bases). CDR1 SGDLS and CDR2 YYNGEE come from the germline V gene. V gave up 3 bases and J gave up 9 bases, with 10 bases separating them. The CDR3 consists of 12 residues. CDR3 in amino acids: CASSARGREQFF. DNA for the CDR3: TGTGCCAGCAGCGCCAGGGGTCGTGAGCAGTTCTTC.

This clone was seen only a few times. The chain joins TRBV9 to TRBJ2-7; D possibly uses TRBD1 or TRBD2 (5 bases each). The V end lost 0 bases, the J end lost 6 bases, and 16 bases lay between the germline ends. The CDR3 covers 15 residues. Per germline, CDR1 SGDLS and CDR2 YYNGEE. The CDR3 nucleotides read TGTGCCAGCAGCGTAGGGCAAGGGGAGTTCGTCGAGCAGTACTTC. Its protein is CASSVGQGEFVEQYF.

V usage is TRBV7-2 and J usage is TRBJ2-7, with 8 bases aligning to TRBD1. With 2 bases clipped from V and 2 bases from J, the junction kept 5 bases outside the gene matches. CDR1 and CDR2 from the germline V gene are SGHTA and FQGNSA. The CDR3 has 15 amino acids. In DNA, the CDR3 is TGTGCCAGCAGCTTAACTCTGGACAGGGCCTACGAGCAGTACTTC. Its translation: CASSLTLDRAYEQYF.

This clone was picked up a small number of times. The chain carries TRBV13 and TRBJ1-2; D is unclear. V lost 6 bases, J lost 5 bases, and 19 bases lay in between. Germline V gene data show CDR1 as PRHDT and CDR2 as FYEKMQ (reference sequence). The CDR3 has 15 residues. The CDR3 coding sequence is TGTGCCAGCAGATCCTCGCAGGTTCCACTTTATGGCTACACCTTC. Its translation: CASRSSQVPLYGYTF. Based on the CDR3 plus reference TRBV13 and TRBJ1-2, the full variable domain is AAGVIQSPRHLIKEKRETATLKCYPIPRHDTVYWYQQGPGQDPQFLISFYEKMQSDKGSIPDRFSAQQFSDYHSELNMSSLELGDSALYFCASRSSQVPLYGYTFGSGTRLTVV.

CDR3 sequence: CASSLRRNTIYF. For the CDR3, the DNA is TGTGCCAGCAGCTTAAGGAGAAACACCATATATTTT. V usage is TRBV13 and J usage is TRBJ1-3, with no clear D. From germline, CDR1 is PRHDT and CDR2 FYEKMQ (reference sequence). Between the trimmed V and J ends, which lost 2 bases and 5 bases, there was a span of 4 bases. There are 12 residues in the CDR3.

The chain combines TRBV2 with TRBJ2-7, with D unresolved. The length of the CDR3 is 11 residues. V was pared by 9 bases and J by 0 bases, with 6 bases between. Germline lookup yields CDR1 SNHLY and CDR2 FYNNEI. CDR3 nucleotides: TGTGCCAGTATATACTCCTACGAGCAGTACTTC. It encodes CASIYSYEQYF.

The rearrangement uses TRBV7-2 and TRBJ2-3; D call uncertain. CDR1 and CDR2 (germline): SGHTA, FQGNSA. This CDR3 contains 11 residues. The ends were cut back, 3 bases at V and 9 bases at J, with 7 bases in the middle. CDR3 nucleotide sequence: TGTGCCAGCAGCTTTCTATCGACGCAGTATTTT. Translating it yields CASSFLSTQYF.

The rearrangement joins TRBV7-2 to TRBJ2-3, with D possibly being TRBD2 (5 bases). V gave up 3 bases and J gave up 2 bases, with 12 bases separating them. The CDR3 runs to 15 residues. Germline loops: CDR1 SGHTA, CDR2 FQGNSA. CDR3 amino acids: CASSFRSLATDTQYF. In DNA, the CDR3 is TGTGCCAGCAGCTTCAGGTCCCTAGCCACAGATACGCAGTATTTT.

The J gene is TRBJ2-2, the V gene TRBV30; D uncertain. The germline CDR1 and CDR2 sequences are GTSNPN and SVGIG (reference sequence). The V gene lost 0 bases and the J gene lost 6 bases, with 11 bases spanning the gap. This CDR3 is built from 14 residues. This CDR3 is CAWSVQIGPGELFF. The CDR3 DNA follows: TGTGCCTGGAGTGTACAAATAGGGCCCGGGGAGCTGTTTTTT.

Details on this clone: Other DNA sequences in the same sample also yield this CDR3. The CDR3 coding sequence is TGTGCCAGCAGCTTAGGGCAGGGGGCCTACGAGCAGTACTTC. Encoded protein: CASSLGQGAYEQYF. V is TRBV7-2 and J is TRBJ2-7; TRBD1 matches 7 bases. The CDR3 is 14 amino acids. V shed 1 base, J shed 2 bases, and the junction held 2 bases outside the gene matches. CDR1 and CDR2 from the germline V gene are SGHTA and FQGNSA.